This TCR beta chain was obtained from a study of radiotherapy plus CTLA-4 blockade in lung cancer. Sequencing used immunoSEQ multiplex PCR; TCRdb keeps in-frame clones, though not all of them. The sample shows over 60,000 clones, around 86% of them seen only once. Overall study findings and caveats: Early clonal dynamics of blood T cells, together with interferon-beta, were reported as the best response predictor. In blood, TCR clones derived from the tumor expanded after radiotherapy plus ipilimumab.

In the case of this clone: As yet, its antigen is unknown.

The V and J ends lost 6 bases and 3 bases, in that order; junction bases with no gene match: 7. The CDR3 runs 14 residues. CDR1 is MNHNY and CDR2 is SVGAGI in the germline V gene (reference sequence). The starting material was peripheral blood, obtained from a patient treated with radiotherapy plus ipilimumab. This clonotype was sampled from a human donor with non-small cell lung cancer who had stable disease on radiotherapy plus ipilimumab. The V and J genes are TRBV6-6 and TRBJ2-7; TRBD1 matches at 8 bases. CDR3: CASSRTGPNYEQYF. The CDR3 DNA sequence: TGTGCCAGCAGCCGGACAGGGCCGAACTACGAGCAGTACTTC.